The rows below give T cell receptor beta chains drawn from one sample of a study of shared clonotypes between healthy human individuals. Clones were read by immunoSEQ multiplex PCR, and TCRdb kept only the in-frame ones, dropping some. Of 170,000 or so clones listed, roughly 70% were seen once; the top ten hold about 10%. The sequenced material came from memory CD4+ T cells sorted from blood. The source of these receptors is a man aged 25-45 years in good health. CDR3s include the opening cysteine and the closing phenylalanine or tryptophan. Fields, in order: V gene, clone size, D gene, J gene, CDR3 DNA, CDR3 protein. D genes are given only for firm matches. Rows give clone size only sometimes, using once, few, many, or a class for an expanded clone.

v_gene: TRBV6-1
abundance: few
d_gene: .
j_gene: TRBJ2-3
CDR3nt: TGTGCCAGCAGTGACTTAGGGCGGGGAAGCACAGATACGCAGTATTTT
CDR3aa: CASSDLGRGSTDTQYF

v_gene: TRBV12-5
abundance: .
d_gene: .
j_gene: TRBJ1-1
CDR3nt: TGTGCTAGTGCCCAACAGGTCACTGAAGCTTTCTTT
CDR3aa: CASAQQVTEAFF

v_gene: TRBV5-1
abundance: few
d_gene: .
j_gene: TRBJ2-3
CDR3nt: TGCGCCAGCAGCTCTAATCCCTTCACAGGGAAAGATACGCAGTATTTT
CDR3aa: CASSSNPFTGKDTQYF

v_gene: TRBV30
abundance: .
d_gene: .
j_gene: TRBJ1-3
CDR3nt: TGTGCCTGGAGTTGGCAGGGAGGAAACACCATATATTTT
CDR3aa: CAWSWQGGNTIYF

v_gene: TRBV4-3
abundance: once
d_gene: TRBD2
j_gene: TRBJ2-3
CDR3nt: TGCGCCAGCAGCCAAGATAGGGGGTGGACTAGCGGGAGTTGGTATACGCAGTATTTT
CDR3aa: CASSQDRGWTSGSWYTQYF

v_gene: TRBV7-7
abundance: .
d_gene: .
j_gene: TRBJ2-3
CDR3nt: TGTGCTAGCAGCCCCAGCCAGGGGAGCAATACGCAGTATTTT
CDR3aa: CASSPSQGSNTQYF

v_gene: TRBV6-5
abundance: many
d_gene: .
j_gene: TRBJ1-2
CDR3nt: TGTGCCAGCAACTCACGGGGACTGAACTATGGCTACACCTTC
CDR3aa: CASNSRGLNYGYTF

v_gene: TRBV18
abundance: .
d_gene: .
j_gene: TRBJ2-1
CDR3nt: TGTGCCAGCTCAACGACTAGATCGGGCAATGAGCAGTTCTTC
CDR3aa: CASSTTRSGNEQFF

v_gene: TRBV11-2
abundance: .
d_gene: TRBD1
j_gene: TRBJ2-7
CDR3nt: TGTGCCAGCAGCTCTGGACAGGGGAGAGACGAGCAGTACTTC
CDR3aa: CASSSGQGRDEQYF

v_gene: TRBV6-1
abundance: .
d_gene: TRBD1
j_gene: TRBJ2-3
CDR3nt: TGTGCCAGCAGCTTAGACAGGGTGCTCACAGATACGCAGTATTTT
CDR3aa: CASSLDRVLTDTQYF

v_gene: TRBV14
abundance: .
d_gene: .
j_gene: TRBJ2-1
CDR3nt: TGTGCCAGCAGCCAAGATCGAATTGAGCAGTTCTTC
CDR3aa: CASSQDRIEQFF

v_gene: TRBV27
abundance: .
d_gene: TRBD1
j_gene: TRBJ2-5
CDR3nt: TGTGCCAGCAGTCGGACAGGGGGTGATCAAGAGACCCAGTACTTC
CDR3aa: CASSRTGGDQETQYF

v_gene: TRBV7-3
abundance: .
d_gene: TRBD1
j_gene: TRBJ2-1
CDR3nt: TGTGCCAGCAGCTTAATCCAGGGGGTGGATGAGCAGTTCTTC
CDR3aa: CASSLIQGVDEQFF

v_gene: TRBV4-1
abundance: .
d_gene: .
j_gene: TRBJ1-1
CDR3nt: TGCGCCAGCAGGGAAGTGGTGAACACTGAAGCTTTCTTT
CDR3aa: CASREVVNTEAFF

v_gene: TRBV28
abundance: .
d_gene: .
j_gene: TRBJ2-1
CDR3nt: TGTGCCAGCAGTTTACCAGGGGTAAATGAGCAGTTCTTC
CDR3aa: CASSLPGVNEQFF

v_gene: TRBV29-1
abundance: few
d_gene: TRBD1
j_gene: TRBJ2-7
CDR3nt: TGCAGCGTTGGTAGCCTCCCCAGGGGGGAGCAGTACTTC
CDR3aa: CSVGSLPRGEQYF

v_gene: TRBV7-2
abundance: .
d_gene: .
j_gene: TRBJ2-3
CDR3nt: TGTGCCAGCAGCTTAGCCCCCACAGATACGCAGTATTTT
CDR3aa: CASSLAPTDTQYF

v_gene: TRBV27
abundance: many
d_gene: TRBD1
j_gene: TRBJ1-2
CDR3nt: TGTGCCAGCAGTCGCGCCTTTTCGGGACAGGGGACTTACTACACCTTC
CDR3aa: CASSRAFSGQGTYYTF

v_gene: TRBV7-2
abundance: .
d_gene: .
j_gene: TRBJ1-1
CDR3nt: TGTGCCAGCAGCTTAATCAGGAGGGGTAACACTGAAGCTTTCTTT
CDR3aa: CASSLIRRGNTEAFF

v_gene: TRBV18
abundance: .
d_gene: .
j_gene: TRBJ2-1
CDR3nt: TGTGCCAGCTCACCCCGAACACGAGGATACAACAATGAGCAGTTCTTC
CDR3aa: CASSPRTRGYNNEQFF

v_gene: TRBV14
abundance: .
d_gene: .
j_gene: TRBJ2-5
CDR3nt: TGTGCCAGCAGCCTACACTTTGGGACCCAGTACTTC
CDR3aa: CASSLHFGTQYF

v_gene: TRBV6-6
abundance: few
d_gene: TRBD2
j_gene: TRBJ2-5
CDR3nt: TGTGCCAGCAGAGTAGCGGGAGGGTCGCAAGAGACCCAGTACTTC
CDR3aa: CASRVAGGSQETQYF

v_gene: TRBV29-1
abundance: few
d_gene: .
j_gene: TRBJ2-2
CDR3nt: TGCAGCGTCGGGGGCAAGGGCACCGGGGAGCTGTTTTTT
CDR3aa: CSVGGKGTGELFF

v_gene: TRBV6-6
abundance: .
d_gene: .
j_gene: TRBJ2-7
CDR3nt: TGTGCCAGCCTCTCCCCCACCTACGAGCAGTACTTC
CDR3aa: CASLSPTYEQYF

v_gene: TRBV11-2
abundance: .
d_gene: TRBD2
j_gene: TRBJ2-3
CDR3nt: TGTGCCAGCAGCATACTAAGCGGGACCGCAGATACGCAGTATTTT
CDR3aa: CASSILSGTADTQYF